Sequencing of this TCR beta chain was carried out in a study of T cells expressing NK-cell markers. Looking at the study overall: The authors derived TCR beta repertoires from sorted CD3+CD56+NKG2C+, CD3+CD56+NKG2C- and CD3+CD56-NKG2C+ T cells.

The CDR3 runs to 16 residues. CDR1 MGHRA and CDR2 YSYEKL come from the germline V gene. One entry per CDR3 protein, without DNA, is what TCRdb gives after re-calling the 5' RACE reads. The sample table includes 400,000 or so distinct CDR3 sequences. Sequencing was performed on blood T cells: a sorted CD56 or NKG2C T cell subset, CD4+ or CD8+ T cells, or bulk PBMC T cells (not recorded which). The clonotype was recovered from a woman between 50 and 59 years old in good health. The V gene is TRBV4-1, the J gene TRBJ2-2; TCRdb designates TRBD2, a call that cannot be tested without DNA. CDR3 sequence reads: CASSQEGTRASGELFF.